The clone carrying this T cell receptor beta chain was observed a few times. Its antigen remains unknown. This entry belongs to a study of cytomegalovirus exposure and HLA in healthy donors. Per the germline V gene, CDR1 is SEHNR and CDR2 is FQNEAQ (reference sequence). Trimming pared 1 base from V and 1 base from J, leaving 9 bases between. This CDR3 contains 15 residues. Study-level findings and limits: TCR beta V- and J-gene trimming, according to a later analysis, was linked to a missense DCLRE1C variant.

This PCR relied on a set of 60 Vbeta primers and 13 Jbeta primers. Repertoires were generated with immunoSEQ multiplex PCR, while TCRdb's copy carries only in-frame clones and drops some. The data show about 140,000 clones, with around 9.7% seen just once and 1.8% held by the top ten. The V gene is TRBV7-9, the J gene TRBJ2-3; D possibly corresponds to TRBD2 (5 bases). The material sequenced was PBMCs. The receptor's source is a man aged 50-60 years in good health and CMV-seronegative. CDR3 DNA sequence: TGTGCCAGCAGCTTAGTCGGAGGAGGCACAGATACGCAGTATTTT. It translates to CASSLVGGGTDTQYF.